A selection of T cell receptor beta chains follows, all from one sample in a study of blood T cells in healthy people across ages. Via MiXCR, TCRdb re-called the 5' RACE reads, giving one row per CDR3 protein. This table holds some 1.6 million distinct CDR3 sequences, around 35% found once. Sequencing input: blood. These receptors originate from a woman between 25 and 40 years old in good health. Each CDR3 is given with its conserved first and last residue. A D gene is named only where the DNA matches it firmly. The size entry is marked missing in some rows and otherwise reads once, few, many or a size class.

>TRBV20-1|NA|TRBJ2-7|few
TGCAGTGTTAAGGAAAGCTCCTACGAGCAGTACTTC
CSVKESSYEQYF
>TRBV7-8|NA|TRBJ2-3|few
TGTGCCAGCAGCCAACTAGGGGGTTTTGGGTATTTT
CASSQLGGFGYF
>TRBV20-1|TRBD2|TRBJ2-7|NA
TGCAGTGCTCGGACTAGCGGGGCCATAGGTTGGTACGAGCAGTACTTC
CSARTSGAIGWYEQYF
>TRBV10-3|TRBD1|TRBJ2-7|NA
TGTGCCACCTATGTTGGACAGGGTCCGCACGAGCAGTACTTC
CATYVGQGPHEQYF
>TRBV7-2|NA|TRBJ2-5|NA
TGTGCCAGCAGAAAGAGGGGGGGCTCTAATGAGCAGTACTTC
CASRKRGGSNEQYF
>TRBV12-3/TRBV12-4|TRBD2|TRBJ2-3|NA
TGTGCCAGCAGTACTAGCGGGAGCCCTACAGATACGCAGTATTTT
CASSTSGSPTDTQYF
>TRBV7-8|TRBD1|TRBJ2-4|NA
TGTGCCAGCAGCTCCCTTGAGGACAGGGGGCTCATAAACATTCAGTACTTC
CASSSLEDRGLINIQYF
>TRBV5-1|NA|TRBJ2-3|NA
TGCGCCAGCAAAGTAGGAGGGAACACAGATACGCAGTATTTT
CASKVGGNTDTQYF
>TRBV30|NA|TRBJ2-5|NA
TGTGCCTGGAGTCGGGAGAGCAAGGGGACCCAGTACTTC
CAWSRESKGTQYF
>TRBV10-2|NA|TRBJ1-1|NA
TGCGCCAGCAGTGTGTACCTACACCAATCGAACACTGAAGCTTTCTTT
CASSVYLHQSNTEAFF
>TRBV10-3|NA|TRBJ2-1|many
TGTGCCGCGGGATACGGCGGCTCCTACAATGAGCAGTTCTTC
CAAGYGGSYNEQFF
>TRBV6-1|NA|TRBJ2-1|few
TGTGCCAGCAGTGACACCCCAGTACGGGGAGGTATTGGATACAATGAGCAGTTCTTC
CASSDTPVRGGIGYNEQFF
>TRBV5-1|TRBD2|TRBJ2-1|few
TGCGCCAGCAGCTTGAAGGCTAGCGGGCCCAATGAGCAGTTCTTC
CASSLKASGPNEQFF
>TRBV21-1|NA|TRBJ1-2|NA
TGTGCCAGCAGCAAAAGGTGGGAGGGAGGTTATGGCTACACCTTC
CASSKRWEGGYGYTF
>TRBV4-1|TRBD1|TRBJ2-1|NA
TGCGCCAGCAGCCAAGGCGAGAGGGGGCTAAACCCCGGCGATGAGCAGTTCTTC
CASSQGERGLNPGDEQFF
>TRBV7-9|NA|TRBJ2-7|few
TGTGCCAGCAGCTTAGTTCCCTCAGGGAGCTCCTACGAGCAGTACTTC
CASSLVPSGSSYEQYF
>TRBV5-6|NA|TRBJ2-1|NA
TGTGCCAGCAGCTTGAGAGGCCCGCGTGAGCAGTTCTTC
CASSLRGPREQFF
>TRBV20-1|NA|TRBJ2-2|NA
TGCAGTGCTAGAGCTCCCCCCGAGGGGGGGAACACCGGGGAGCTGTTTTTT
CSARAPPEGGNTGELFF
>TRBV12-3/TRBV12-4|TRBD1|TRBJ2-3|few
TGTGCCAGCAGTGGCCGGGACAGGGAGAGCCTAGCGGGCACAGATACGCAGTATTTT
CASSGRDRESLAGTDTQYF
>TRBV28|TRBD1|TRBJ1-4|NA
TGTGCCAGCAGTTTATCCCTAGGGGGACAGGTTAATGAAAAACTGTTTTTT
CASSLSLGGQVNEKLFF
>TRBV12-3/TRBV12-4|NA|TRBJ1-1|NA
TGTGCCAGCGACCGGAGCTTAGGGACTGAAGCTTTCTTT
CASDRSLGTEAFF
>TRBV30|NA|TRBJ1-2|NA
TGTGCCTGGAGCCCAGCAAGAAGGGTTAACTATGGCTACACCTTC
CAWSPARRVNYGYTF
>TRBV4-1|TRBD1|TRBJ1-2|few
TGCGCCAGCAGCCAGCCATTTTGGACCGGGACAGGGAGACGGGAAGGCTACACCTTC
CASSQPFWTGTGRREGYTF
>TRBV20-1|TRBD2|TRBJ2-7|few
TGCAGTGCTAGAGGGCGGGAGGGCTACGAGCAGTACTTC
CSARGREGYEQYF
>TRBV7-2|NA|TRBJ2-7|NA
TGTGCCAGCAGCTTGGAGCCCCAGACCTACGAGCAGTACTTC
CASSLEPQTYEQYF
>TRBV12-3/TRBV12-4|NA|TRBJ1-1|many
TGTGCCAGCAGTTTAGAAGGGGTTAACACTGAAGCTTTCTTT
CASSLEGVNTEAFF
>TRBV20-1|NA|TRBJ1-4|many
TGCAGTGCTAGTGGTGCAACTAATGAAAAACTGTTTTTT
CSASGATNEKLFF
>TRBV6-1|TRBD1|TRBJ2-2|NA
TGTGCCAGCAGTGCGGACAGGGAAGCCGGGGAGCTGTTTTTT
CASSADREAGELFF
>TRBV7-2|TRBD1|TRBJ1-1|NA
TGTGCCAGCAGCAAACAGACAGGGAGAATGACTGAAGCTTTCTTT
CASSKQTGRMTEAFF
>TRBV18|TRBD2|TRBJ2-1|NA
TGTGCCAGCTCACCACAGAGCGGGGGGGTCGATGAGCAGTTCTTC
CASSPQSGGVDEQFF
>TRBV24-1|NA|TRBJ2-1|NA
TGTGCCACCGCGGGTGTCTCCTACAATGAGCAGTTCTTC
CATAGVSYNEQFF
>TRBV12-5|NA|TRBJ1-2|few
TGTGCTAGTGGTTTGGTACTGGCCTATGGCTACACCTTC
CASGLVLAYGYTF
>TRBV20-1|NA|TRBJ1-2|NA
TGCAGTGCTCGCACCGAGACAGGAGGTCACTATGGCTACACCTTC
CSARTETGGHYGYTF
>TRBV20-1|TRBD2|TRBJ2-1|NA
TGCAGTGCTAAGACTAGCGGGGGGCGATACAATGAGCAGTTCTTC
CSAKTSGGRYNEQFF
>TRBV14|TRBD2|TRBJ2-1|NA
TGTGCCAGCAGCCCCCAGAGCGGGAGTATTAATGAGCAGTTCTTC
CASSPQSGSINEQFF
>TRBV3-1|TRBD1|TRBJ1-6|NA
TGTGCCAGCAGCCCCCGGGACAGGGTTAATAATTCACCCCTCCACTTT
CASSPRDRVNNSPLHF
>TRBV20-1|NA|TRBJ2-3|many
TGCAGTGCTAGACCCTCTTGGACGGCAGGGGATACGCAGTATTTT
CSARPSWTAGDTQYF
>TRBV12-3/TRBV12-4|TRBD2|TRBJ2-5|NA
TGTGCCAGCAGTTTAAGGTCTAGCGAGCGGGGGTACGAGACCCAGTACTTC
CASSLRSSERGYETQYF
>TRBV6-1|NA|TRBJ2-6|NA
TGTGCCAGTTTGGGACGTCCAAGCTCTGGGGCCAACGTCCTGACTTTC
CASLGRPSSGANVLTF
>TRBV28|NA|TRBJ2-1|few
TGTGCCAGCAGTCAGCCCGGAGGGCCCAATGAGCAGTTCTTC
CASSQPGGPNEQFF
>TRBV7-8|NA|TRBJ2-1|NA
TGTGCCAGCAGCTTTCGGGTGGGTGCCCTTACCTACAATGAGCAGTTCTTC
CASSFRVGALTYNEQFF
>TRBV3-1|TRBD2|TRBJ2-5|NA
TGTGCCAGCAGCCAAGCGGGGGGTGCGCTTCTAGAGACCCAGTACTTC
CASSQAGGALLETQYF
>TRBV12-3/TRBV12-4|NA|TRBJ2-4|NA
TGTGCCAGCAGTGGGGGCTGGAAGCAGTACTTC
CASSGGWKQYF
>TRBV25-1|NA|TRBJ1-2|NA
TGTGCCAGCAGCCCCGGGACTTCCACTGGCTACACCTTC
CASSPGTSTGYTF
>TRBV6-5|TRBD2|TRBJ2-1|NA
TGTGCCAGCAGTTACTCGAGGACTAGCGCGAGCTCCTACAATGAGCAGTTCTTC
CASSYSRTSASSYNEQFF
>TRBV7-8|NA|TRBJ2-3|many
TGTGCCAGCAGCCTTCGGGGGCGCCGGGCGTCAGATACGCAGTATTTT
CASSLRGRRASDTQYF
>TRBV12-3/TRBV12-4|NA|TRBJ1-3|NA
TGTGCCAGCAGTTTTGGCGGGGGGCCATATTTT
CASSFGGGPYF
>TRBV25-1|NA|TRBJ2-2|NA
TGTGCCAGCAGTGAAGGAGGGACAGCTAACACCGGGGAGCTGTTTTTT
CASSEGGTANTGELFF
>TRBV12-3/TRBV12-4|TRBD1|TRBJ2-7|few
TGTGCCAGCAGTCGTACAGGGGGCTCGAGGGAGCAGTACTTC
CASSRTGGSREQYF
>TRBV6-5|TRBD2|TRBJ2-5|NA
TGTGCCAGCAGGTACAGCGGGGGAGAGACCCAGTACTTC
CASRYSGGETQYF